This T cell receptor beta chain was identified in a study of blood T cells in healthy people across ages. Trimming removed 5 bases from V and 4 bases from J, with 14 bases in between. The CDR3 runs to 14 residues. Germline-derived CDR1 and CDR2 are LNHNV and YYDKDF (reference sequence). This clonotype is a singleton in its sample. Antigen unknown. The study's findings and limits: A roughly linear fall in TCR beta diversity per million T cells was seen with increasing age. Diversity estimates drawn from one million T cells were deemed underestimates. When set beside aged donors, long-lived donors presented more naive CD4+ cells and higher diversity.

Next came a second PCR, run for about 7 to 12 cycles, which used a sample-barcoded 5' primer along with a J-beta primer mix. Tags on each cDNA molecule came from a template-switch adaptor with 12 random nucleotides. TCRdb re-called the 5' RACE reads through MiXCR, storing one row per CDR3 protein. The table lists 920,000 or so distinct CDR3 sequences, 40% to 50% of them singletons. Material for sequencing was blood. J is TRBJ1-2 and V is TRBV15, with D perhaps TRBD1 (5 bases). This clonotype originated in a woman in her sixties in good health. The CDR3 here is CATSAPGFGYGYTF. For the CDR3, the DNA is TGTGCCACCAGCGCACCAGGGTTTGGCTATGGCTACACCTTC.